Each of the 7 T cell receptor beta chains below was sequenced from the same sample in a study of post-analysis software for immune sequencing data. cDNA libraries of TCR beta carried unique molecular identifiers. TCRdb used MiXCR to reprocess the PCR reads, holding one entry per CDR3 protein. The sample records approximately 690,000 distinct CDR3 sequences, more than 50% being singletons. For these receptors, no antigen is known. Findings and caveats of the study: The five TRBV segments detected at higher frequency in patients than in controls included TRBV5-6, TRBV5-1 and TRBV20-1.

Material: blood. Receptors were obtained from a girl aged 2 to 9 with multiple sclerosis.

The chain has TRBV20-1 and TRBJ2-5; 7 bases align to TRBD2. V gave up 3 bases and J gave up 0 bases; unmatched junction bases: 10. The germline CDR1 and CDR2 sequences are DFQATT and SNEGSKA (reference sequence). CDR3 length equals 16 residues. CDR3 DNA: TGCAGTGCTAGTAGGGTAGGCGGGGGTAACCAAGAGACCCAGTACTTC. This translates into CSASRVGGGNQETQYF.

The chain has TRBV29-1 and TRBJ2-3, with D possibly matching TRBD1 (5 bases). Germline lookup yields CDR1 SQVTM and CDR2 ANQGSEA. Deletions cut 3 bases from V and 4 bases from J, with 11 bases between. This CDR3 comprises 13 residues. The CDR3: CSVEGLGADTQYF. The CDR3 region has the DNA TGCAGCGTTGAGGGGCTAGGGGCAGATACGCAGTATTTT.

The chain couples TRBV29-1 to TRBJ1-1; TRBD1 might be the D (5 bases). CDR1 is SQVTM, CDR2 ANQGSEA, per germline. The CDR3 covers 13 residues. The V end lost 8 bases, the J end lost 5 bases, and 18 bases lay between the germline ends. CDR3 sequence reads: CSNEGLLETEAFF. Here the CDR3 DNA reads TGCAGCAACGAGGGACTCCTTGAAACTGAAGCTTTCTTT.

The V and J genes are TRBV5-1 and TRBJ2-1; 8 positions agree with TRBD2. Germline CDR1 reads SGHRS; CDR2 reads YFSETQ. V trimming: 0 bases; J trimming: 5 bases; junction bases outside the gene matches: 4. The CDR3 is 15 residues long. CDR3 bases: TGCGCCAGCAGCTTGGAGCGGGAGCTCAACAATGAGCAGTTCTTC. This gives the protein CASSLERELNNEQFF. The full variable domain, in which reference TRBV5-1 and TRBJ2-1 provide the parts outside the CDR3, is KAGVTQTPRYLIKTRGQQVTLSCSPISGHRSVSWYQQTPGQGLQFLFEYFSETQRNKGNFPGRFSGRQFSNSRSEMNVSTLELGDSALYLCASSLERELNNEQFFGPGTRLTVL.

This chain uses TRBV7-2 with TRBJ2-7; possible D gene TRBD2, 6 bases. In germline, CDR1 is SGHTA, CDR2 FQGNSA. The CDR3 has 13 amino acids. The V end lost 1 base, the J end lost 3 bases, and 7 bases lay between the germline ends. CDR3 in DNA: TGTGCCAGCAGCTTAGGTAGCGGCTACGAGCAGTACTTC. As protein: CASSLGSGYEQYF.

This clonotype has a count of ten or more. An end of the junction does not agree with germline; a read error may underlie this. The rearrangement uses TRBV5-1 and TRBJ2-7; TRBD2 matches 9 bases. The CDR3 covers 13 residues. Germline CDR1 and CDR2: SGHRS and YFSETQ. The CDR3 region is CASSLTSGYEQYF. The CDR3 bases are TGTGCCAGCAGCTTGACTAGCGGCTACGAGCAGTACTTC.

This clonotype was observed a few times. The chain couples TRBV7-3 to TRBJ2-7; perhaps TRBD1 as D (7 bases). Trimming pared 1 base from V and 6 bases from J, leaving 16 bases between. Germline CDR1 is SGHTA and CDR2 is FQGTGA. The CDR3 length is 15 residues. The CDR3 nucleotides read TGTGCCAGCAGCTTAAAAGCAGGGGGAGGATCCGAGCAGTACTTC. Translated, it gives CASSLKAGGGSEQYF.